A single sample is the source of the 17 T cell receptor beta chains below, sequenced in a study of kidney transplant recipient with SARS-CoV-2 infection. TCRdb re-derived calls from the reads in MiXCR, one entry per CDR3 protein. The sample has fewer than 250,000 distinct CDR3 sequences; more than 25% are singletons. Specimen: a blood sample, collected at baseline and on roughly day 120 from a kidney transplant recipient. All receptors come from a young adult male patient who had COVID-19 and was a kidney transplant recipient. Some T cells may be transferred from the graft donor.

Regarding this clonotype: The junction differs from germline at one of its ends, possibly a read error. CDR3 coding DNA: TGTGCCTGCATGACGTCTGGGGACAGGGTCCGGAAAAACATTCAGTGCTTC. Amino acids: CACMTSGDRVRKNIQCF. This chain uses TRBV30 with TRBJ2-4; 9 bases are a match to TRBD1. The CDR3 sequence is 17 residues long. CDR1 and CDR2 (germline): GTSNPN, SVGIG (reference sequence). Filled out from reference TRBV30 and TRBJ2-4, the complete variable domain reads SQTIHQWPATLVQPVGSPLSLECTVEGTSNPNLYWYRQAAGRGLQLLFYSVGIGQISSEVPQNLSASRPQDRQFILSSKKLLLSDSGFYLCACMTSGDRVRKNIQCFGAGTRLSVL.

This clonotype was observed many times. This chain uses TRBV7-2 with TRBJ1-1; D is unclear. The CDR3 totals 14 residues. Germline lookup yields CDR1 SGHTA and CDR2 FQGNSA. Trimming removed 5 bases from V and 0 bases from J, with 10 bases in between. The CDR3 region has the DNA TGTGCCAGCAGCCCCGGGAGGTTGAACACTGAAGCTTTCTTT. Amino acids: CASSPGRLNTEAFF.

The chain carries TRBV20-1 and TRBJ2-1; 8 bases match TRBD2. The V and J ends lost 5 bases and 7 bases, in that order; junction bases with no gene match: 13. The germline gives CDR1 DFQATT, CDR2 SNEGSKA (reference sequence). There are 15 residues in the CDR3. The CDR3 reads CSAGTGGPVSNEQFF. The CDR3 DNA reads TGCAGTGCTGGGACGGGAGGGCCGGTGTCGAATGAGCAGTTCTTC.

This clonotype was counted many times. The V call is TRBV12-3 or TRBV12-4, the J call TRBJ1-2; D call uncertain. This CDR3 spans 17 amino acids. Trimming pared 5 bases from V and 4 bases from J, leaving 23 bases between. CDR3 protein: CASSRDFSFRKTYGYTF. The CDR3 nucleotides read TGTGCCAGCAGTCGTGACTTCAGCTTCCGAAAGACCTATGGCTACACCTTC.

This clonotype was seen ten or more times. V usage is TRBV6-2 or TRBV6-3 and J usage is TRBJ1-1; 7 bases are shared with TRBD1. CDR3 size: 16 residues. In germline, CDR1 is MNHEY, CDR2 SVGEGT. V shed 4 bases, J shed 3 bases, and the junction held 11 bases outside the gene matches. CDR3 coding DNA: TGTGCCAGCAGTTGGGCCCTAGGAGGGGGCTACACTGAAGCTTTCTTT. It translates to CASSWALGGGYTEAFF.

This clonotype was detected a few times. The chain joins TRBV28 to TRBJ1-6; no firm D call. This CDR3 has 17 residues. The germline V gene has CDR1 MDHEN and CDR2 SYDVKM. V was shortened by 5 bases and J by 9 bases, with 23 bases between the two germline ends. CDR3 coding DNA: TGTGCCAGCAGTCCCCCCCGAGAGGTTTTCCTAATTTCACCCCTCCACTTT. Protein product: CASSPPREVFLISPLHF. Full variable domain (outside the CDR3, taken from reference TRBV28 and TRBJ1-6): DVKVTQSSRYLVKRTGEKVFLECVQDMDHENMFWYRQDPGLGLRLIYFSYDVKMKEKGDIPEGYSVSREKKERFSLILESASTNQTSMYLCASSPPREVFLISPLHFGNGTRLTVT.

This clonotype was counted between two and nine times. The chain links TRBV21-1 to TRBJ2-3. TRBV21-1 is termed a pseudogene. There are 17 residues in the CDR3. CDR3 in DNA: TGTGCCAGCAGGCGATCTGTAGCTACAGTCATGCAAGATACGCAGTATTTT. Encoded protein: CASRRSVATVMQDTQYF.

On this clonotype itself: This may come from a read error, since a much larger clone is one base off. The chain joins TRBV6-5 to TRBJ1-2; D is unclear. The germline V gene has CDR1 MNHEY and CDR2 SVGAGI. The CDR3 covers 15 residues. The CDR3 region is CASSNYPEGNYGYIF. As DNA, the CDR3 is TGTGCCAGCAGTAACTATCCGGAGGGAAACTATGGCTACATCTTC.

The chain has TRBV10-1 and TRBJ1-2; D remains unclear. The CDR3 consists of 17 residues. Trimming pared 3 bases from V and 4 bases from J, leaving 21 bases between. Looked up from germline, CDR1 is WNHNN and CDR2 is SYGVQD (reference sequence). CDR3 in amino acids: CASSDMIRSRRTYGYTF. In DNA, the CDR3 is TGCGCCAGCAGTGACATGATAAGATCGCGAAGGACCTATGGCTACACCTTC.

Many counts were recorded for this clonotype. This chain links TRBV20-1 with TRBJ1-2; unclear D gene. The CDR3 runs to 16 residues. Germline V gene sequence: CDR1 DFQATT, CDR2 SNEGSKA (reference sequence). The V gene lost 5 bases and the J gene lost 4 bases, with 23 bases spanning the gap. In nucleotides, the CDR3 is TGCAGTGCTTACCATGAGCTGTTTCGAAAGACCTATGGCTACACCTTC. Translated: CSAYHELFRKTYGYTF.

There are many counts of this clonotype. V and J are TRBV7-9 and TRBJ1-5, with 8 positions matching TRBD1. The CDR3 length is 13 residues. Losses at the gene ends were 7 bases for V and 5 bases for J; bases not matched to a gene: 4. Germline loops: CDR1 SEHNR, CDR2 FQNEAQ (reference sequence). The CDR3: CASTGQGDQPQHF. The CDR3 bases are TGTGCCAGCACCGGACAGGGCGATCAGCCCCAGCATTTT.

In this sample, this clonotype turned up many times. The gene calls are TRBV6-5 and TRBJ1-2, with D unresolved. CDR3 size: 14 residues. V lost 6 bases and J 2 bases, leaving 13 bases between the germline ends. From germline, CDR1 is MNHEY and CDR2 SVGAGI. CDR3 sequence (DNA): TGTGCCAGCAGCCCATCCTCACGGAACTATGGCTACACCTTC. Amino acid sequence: CASSPSSRNYGYTF.

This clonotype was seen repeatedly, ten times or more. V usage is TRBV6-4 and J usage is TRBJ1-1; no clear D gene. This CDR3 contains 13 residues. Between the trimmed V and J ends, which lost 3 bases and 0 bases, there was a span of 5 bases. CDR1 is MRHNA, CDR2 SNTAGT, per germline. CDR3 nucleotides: TGTGCCAGCAGTGAGTATATGAACACTGAAGCTTTCTTT. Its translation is CASSEYMNTEAFF.

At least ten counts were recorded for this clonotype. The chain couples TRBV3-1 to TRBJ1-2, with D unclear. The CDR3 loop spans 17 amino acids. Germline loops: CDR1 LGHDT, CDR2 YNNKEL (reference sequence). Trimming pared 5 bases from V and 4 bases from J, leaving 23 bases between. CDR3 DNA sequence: TGTGCCAGCAGCTGTCGGGTCACCCTTCGAAAGACCTATGGCTACACCTTC. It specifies CASSCRVTLRKTYGYTF.

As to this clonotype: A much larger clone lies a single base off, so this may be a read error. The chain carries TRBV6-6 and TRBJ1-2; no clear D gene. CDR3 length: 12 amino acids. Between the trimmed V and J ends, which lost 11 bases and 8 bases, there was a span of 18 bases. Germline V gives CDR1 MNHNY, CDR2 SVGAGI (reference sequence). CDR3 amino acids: CAGTWSVGGYTF. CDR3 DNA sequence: TGTGCCGGCACCTGGTCGGTTGGCGGCTACACCTTC.

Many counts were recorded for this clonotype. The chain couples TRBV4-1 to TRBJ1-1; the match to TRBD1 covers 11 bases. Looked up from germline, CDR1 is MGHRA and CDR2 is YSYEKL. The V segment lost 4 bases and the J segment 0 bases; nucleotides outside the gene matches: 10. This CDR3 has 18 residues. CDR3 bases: TGCGCCAGCAGCCCGTCCCCGGGACAGGGGGGTTTGAACACTGAAGCTTTCTTT. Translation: CASSPSPGQGGLNTEAFF.

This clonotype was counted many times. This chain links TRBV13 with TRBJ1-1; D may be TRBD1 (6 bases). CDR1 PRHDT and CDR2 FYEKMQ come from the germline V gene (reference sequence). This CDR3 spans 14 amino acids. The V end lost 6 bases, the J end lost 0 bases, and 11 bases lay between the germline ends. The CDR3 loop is CASRWGAVNTEAFF. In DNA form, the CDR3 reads TGTGCCAGCAGATGGGGGGCAGTGAACACTGAAGCTTTCTTT. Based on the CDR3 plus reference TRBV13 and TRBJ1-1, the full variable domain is AAGVIQSPRHLIKEKRETATLKCYPIPRHDTVYWYQQGPGQDPQFLISFYEKMQSDKGSIPDRFSAQQFSDYHSELNMSSLELGDSALYFCASRWGAVNTEAFFGQGTRLTVV.